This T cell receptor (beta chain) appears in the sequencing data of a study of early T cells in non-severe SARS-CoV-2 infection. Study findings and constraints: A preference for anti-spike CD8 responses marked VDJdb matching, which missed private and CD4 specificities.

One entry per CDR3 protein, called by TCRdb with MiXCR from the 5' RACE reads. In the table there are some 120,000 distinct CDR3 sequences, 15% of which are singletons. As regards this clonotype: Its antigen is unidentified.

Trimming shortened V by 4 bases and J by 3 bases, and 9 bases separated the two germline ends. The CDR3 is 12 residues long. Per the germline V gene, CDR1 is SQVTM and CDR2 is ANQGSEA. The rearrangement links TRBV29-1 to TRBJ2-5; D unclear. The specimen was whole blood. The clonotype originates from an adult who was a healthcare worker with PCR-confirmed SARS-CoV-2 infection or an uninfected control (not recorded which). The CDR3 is CSVGRSEETQYF. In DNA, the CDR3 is TGCAGCGTTGGGCGATCTGAAGAGACCCAGTACTTC.